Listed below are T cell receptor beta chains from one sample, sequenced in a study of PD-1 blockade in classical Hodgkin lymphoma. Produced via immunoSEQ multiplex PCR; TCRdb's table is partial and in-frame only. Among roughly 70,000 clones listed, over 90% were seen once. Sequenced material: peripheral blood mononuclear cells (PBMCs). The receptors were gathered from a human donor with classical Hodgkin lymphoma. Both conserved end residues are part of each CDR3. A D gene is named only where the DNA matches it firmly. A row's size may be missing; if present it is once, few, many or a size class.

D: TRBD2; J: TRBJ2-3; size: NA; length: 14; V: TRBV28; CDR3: CASRTSGGTDTQYF; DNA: TGTGCCAGCAGAACTAGCGGGGGCACAGATACGCAGTATTTT
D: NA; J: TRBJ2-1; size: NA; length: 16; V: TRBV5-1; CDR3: CASSLRDRAGSGEQFF; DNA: TGCGCCAGCAGCTTGAGGGACCGAGCGGGCTCTGGTGAGCAGTTCTTC
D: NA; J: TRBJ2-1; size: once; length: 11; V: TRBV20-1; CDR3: CSARFGGEQFF; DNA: TGCAGTGCCCGATTCGGCGGGGAGCAGTTCTTC
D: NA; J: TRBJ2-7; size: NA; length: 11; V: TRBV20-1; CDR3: CSARDSYEQYF; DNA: TGCAGTGCTAGAGACTCCTACGAGCAGTACTTC
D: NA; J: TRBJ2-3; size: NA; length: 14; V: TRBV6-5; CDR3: CASSYSEGSDTQYF; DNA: TGTGCCAGCAGTTACTCGGAGGGCTCAGATACGCAGTATTTT
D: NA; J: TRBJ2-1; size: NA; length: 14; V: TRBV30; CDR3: CAWNGLSSYNEQFF; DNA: TGTGCCTGGAATGGCCTGAGCTCCTACAATGAGCAGTTCTTC
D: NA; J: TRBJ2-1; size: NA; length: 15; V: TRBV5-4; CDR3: CASSLPGTVYNEQFF; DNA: TGTGCCAGCAGCTTGCCCGGGACTGTCTACAATGAGCAGTTCTTC
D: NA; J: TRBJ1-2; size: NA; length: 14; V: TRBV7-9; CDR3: CASSLGVLGYGYTF; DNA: TGTGCCAGCAGCTTAGGGGTGCTAGGCTATGGCTACACCTTC
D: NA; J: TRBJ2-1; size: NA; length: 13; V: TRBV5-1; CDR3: CASSLRMDRTQFF; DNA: TGCGCCAGCAGCTTGAGGATGGACCGGACGCAGTTCTTC
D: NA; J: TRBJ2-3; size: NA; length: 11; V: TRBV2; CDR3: CASSVTDTQYF; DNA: TGTGCCAGCAGTGTAACGGATACGCAGTATTTT
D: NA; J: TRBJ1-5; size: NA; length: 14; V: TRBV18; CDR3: CASSPTDSNQPQHF; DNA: TGTGCCAGCTCACCGACAGATAGCAATCAGCCCCAGCATTTT
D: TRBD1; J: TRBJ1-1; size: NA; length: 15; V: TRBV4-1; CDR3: CASSQGGTGRTEAFF; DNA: TGCGCCAGCAGCCAAGGCGGGACAGGGAGGACTGAAGCTTTCTTT
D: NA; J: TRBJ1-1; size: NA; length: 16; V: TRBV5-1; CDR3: CASSSVGSGTGTEAFF; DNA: TGCGCCAGCAGCTCCGTAGGTTCAGGGACGGGCACTGAAGCTTTCTTT
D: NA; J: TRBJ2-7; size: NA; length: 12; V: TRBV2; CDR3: CASRRTTYEQYF; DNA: TGTGCCAGCAGGCGGACAACATACGAGCAGTACTTC
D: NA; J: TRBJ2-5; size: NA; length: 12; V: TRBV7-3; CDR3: CASSLVPETQYF; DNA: TGTGCCAGCAGCTTAGTTCCGGAGACCCAGTACTTC
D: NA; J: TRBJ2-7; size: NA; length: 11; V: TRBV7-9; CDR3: CASSSGTREYF; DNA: TGTGCCAGCAGCTCCGGGACACGGGAGTACTTC
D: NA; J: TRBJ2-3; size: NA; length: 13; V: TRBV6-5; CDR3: CASSYPHTDTQYF; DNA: TGTGCCAGCAGTTACCCCCACACAGATACGCAGTATTTT
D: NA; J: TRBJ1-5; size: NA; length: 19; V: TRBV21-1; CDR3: CASSKPPTQDRGQGQPQHF; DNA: TGTGCCAGCAGCAAACCACCTACCCAGGACAGGGGGCAAGGTCAGCCCCAGCATTTT
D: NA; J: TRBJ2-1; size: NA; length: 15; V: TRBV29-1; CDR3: CSVRGVGGSYNEQFF; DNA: TGCAGCGTTCGGGGAGTGGGGGGCTCCTACAATGAGCAGTTCTTC
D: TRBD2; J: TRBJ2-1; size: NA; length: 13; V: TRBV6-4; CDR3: CASSVLAGNKQFF; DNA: TGTGCCAGCAGTGTTCTAGCGGGAAATAAGCAGTTCTTC
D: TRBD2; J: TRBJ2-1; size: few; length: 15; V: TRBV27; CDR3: CASAWTSGRYNEQFF; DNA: TGTGCCAGCGCTTGGACTAGCGGGAGGTACAATGAGCAGTTCTTC
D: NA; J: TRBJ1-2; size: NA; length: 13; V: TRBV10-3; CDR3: CATGAYLNYGYTF; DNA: TGTGCTACTGGGGCCTACCTTAACTATGGCTACACCTTC
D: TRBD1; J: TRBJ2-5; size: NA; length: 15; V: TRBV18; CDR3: CASSSGTGAQETQYF; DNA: TGTGCCAGCTCATCAGGGACAGGAGCTCAAGAGACCCAGTACTTC
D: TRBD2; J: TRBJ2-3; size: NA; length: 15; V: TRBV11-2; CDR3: CASSLSGSSTDTQYF; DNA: TGTGCCAGCAGTCTAAGCGGGAGTAGCACAGATACGCAGTATTTT
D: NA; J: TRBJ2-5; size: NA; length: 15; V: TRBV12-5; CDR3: CASGLVGDGQETQYF; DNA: TGTGCTAGTGGCCTAGTTGGGGATGGGCAAGAGACCCAGTACTTC
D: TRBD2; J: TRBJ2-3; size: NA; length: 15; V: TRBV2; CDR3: CASSKTAGAGDTQYF; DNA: TGTGCCAGCAGTAAAACAGCGGGAGCGGGAGATACGCAGTATTTT
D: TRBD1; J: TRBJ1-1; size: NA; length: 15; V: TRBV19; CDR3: CASSIPRTGRVEAFF; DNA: TGTGCCAGTAGTATACCGAGGACAGGGAGAGTGGAAGCTTTCTTT
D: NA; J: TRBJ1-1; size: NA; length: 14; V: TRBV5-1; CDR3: CASATRGGNTEAFF; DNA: TGCGCCAGCGCCACCAGAGGAGGAAACACTGAAGCTTTCTTT
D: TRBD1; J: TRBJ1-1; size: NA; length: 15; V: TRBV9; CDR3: CASSTTGGLNTEAFF; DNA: TGTGCCAGCAGCACGACAGGGGGCCTGAACACTGAAGCTTTCTTT
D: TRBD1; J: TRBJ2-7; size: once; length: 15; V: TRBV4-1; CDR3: CASSQDIGQVDEQYF; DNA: TGCGCCAGCAGCCAAGATATTGGACAGGTGGACGAGCAGTACTTC
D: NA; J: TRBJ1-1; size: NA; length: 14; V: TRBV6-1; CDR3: CASSEAGTNTEAFF; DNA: TGTGCCAGCAGTGAAGCGGGGACGAACACTGAAGCTTTCTTT
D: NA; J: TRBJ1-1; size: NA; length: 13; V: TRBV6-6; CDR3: CASSSSLDTEAFF; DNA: TGTGCCAGCAGTTCGAGTCTGGACACTGAAGCTTTCTTT
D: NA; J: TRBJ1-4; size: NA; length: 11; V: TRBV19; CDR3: CATLEGVKLFF; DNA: TGTGCCACCCTCGAGGGGGTAAAACTGTTTTTT
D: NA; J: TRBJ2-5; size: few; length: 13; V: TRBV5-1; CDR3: CASSYRVAETQYF; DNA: TGCGCCAGCAGCTACAGGGTTGCAGAGACCCAGTACTTC